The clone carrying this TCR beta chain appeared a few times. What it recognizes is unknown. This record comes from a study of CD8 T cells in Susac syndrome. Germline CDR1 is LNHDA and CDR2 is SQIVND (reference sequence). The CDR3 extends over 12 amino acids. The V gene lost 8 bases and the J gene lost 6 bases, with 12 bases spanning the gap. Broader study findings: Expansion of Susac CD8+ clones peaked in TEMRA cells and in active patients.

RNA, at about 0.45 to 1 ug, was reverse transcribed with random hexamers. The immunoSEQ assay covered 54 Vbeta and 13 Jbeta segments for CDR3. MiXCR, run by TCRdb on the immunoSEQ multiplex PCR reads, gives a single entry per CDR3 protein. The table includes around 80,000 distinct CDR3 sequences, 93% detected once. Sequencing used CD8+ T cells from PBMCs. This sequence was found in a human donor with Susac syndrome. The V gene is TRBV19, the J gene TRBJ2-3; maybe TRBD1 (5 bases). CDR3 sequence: CASRQSGDTQYF. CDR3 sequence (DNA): TGTGCCAGTCGACAGTCTGGGGATACGCAGTATTTT.